This TCR beta chain was captured in a study of cytomegalovirus exposure and HLA in healthy donors. Turning to the study itself: Unique TCRs numbering 75 million to 95 million, obtained from HLA-typed donors, made up an early data release. Findings and caveats of the study: For most TCR beta V segments, an earlier analysis put the productive rate at about 87% or about 30% of the time.

Points on this clone: Its matching antigen is unknown.

The CDR3 contains 14 residues. PCR used 60 Vbeta primers and 13 Jbeta primers. Libraries were prepared by immunoSEQ multiplex PCR; TCRdb keeps only in-frame clonotypes and omits some of them. The data hold some 150,000 clones, with about 85% observed a single time. The chain joins TRBV21-1 to TRBJ2-2; the listed D gene, TRBD2, was not tested against the DNA. TRBV21-1 is a pseudogene segment. The sequencing sample was made of PBMCs. The TCR sequence derives from a boy aged 2-9 years in good health and CMV-seronegative. The CDR3 is CASSPRESTGELFF. The CDR3 nucleotides read TGTGCCAGCAGCCCCCGGGAGTCCACCGGGGAGCTGTTTTTT.